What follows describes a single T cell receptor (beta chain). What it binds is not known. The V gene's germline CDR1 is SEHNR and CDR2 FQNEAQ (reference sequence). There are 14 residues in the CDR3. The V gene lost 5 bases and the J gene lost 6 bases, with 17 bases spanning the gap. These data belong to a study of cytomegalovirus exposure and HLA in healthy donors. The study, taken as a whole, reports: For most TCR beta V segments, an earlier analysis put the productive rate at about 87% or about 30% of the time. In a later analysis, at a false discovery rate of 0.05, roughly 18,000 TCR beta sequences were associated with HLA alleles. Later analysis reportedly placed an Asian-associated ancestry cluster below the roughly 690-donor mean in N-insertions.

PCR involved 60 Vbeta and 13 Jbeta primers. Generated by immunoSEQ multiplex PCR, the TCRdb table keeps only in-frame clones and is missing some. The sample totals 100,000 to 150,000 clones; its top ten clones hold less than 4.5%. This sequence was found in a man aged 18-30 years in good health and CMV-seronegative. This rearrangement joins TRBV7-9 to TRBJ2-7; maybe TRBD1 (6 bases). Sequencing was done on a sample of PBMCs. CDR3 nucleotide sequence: TGTGCCAGCAGCCCCCCAGGGGCGCCTAGCGAGCAGTACTTC. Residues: CASSPPGAPSEQYF.